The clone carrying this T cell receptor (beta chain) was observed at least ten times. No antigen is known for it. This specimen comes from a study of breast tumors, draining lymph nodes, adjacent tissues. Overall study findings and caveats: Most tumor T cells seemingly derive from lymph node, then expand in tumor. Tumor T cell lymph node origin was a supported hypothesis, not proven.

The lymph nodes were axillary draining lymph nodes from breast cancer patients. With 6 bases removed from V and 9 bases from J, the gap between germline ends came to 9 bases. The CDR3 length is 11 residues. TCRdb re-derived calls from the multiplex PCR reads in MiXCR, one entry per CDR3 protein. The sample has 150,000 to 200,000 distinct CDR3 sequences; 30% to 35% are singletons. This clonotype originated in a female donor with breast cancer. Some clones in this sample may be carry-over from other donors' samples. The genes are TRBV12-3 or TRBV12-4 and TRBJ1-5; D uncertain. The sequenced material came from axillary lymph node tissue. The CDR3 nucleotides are TGTGCCAGCAGCAGCGGTTCGCCCCAGCATTTT. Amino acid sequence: CASSSGSPQHF.